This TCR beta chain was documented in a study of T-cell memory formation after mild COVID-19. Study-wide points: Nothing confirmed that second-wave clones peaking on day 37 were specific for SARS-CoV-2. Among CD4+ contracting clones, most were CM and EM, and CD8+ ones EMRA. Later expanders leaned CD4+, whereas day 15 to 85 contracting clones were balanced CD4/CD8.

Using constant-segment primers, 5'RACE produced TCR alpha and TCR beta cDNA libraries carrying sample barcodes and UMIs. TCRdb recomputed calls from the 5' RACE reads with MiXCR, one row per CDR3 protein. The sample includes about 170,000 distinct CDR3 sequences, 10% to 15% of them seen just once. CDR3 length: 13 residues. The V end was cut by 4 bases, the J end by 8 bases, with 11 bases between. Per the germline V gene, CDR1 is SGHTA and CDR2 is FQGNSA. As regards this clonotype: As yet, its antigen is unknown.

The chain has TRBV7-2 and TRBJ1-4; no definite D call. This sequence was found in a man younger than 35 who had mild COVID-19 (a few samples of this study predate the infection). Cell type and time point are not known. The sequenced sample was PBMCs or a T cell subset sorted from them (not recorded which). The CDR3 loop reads CASSSLGREKLFF. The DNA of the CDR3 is TGTGCCAGCAGCTCCCTGGGGAGGGAAAAACTGTTTTTT.